This is a list of T cell receptor beta chains from one sample in a study of blood T cell repertoires in COVID-19. Using immunoSEQ multiplex PCR, the repertoire was profiled, and TCRdb retains in-frame clones only, with some absent. Of over 300,000 clones detected, 75% to 85% appear once; the ten largest clones hold around 6.9%. Sequenced input: peripheral blood. The receptors stem from a human donor in a cohort sampled during active COVID-19. CDR3s include the opening cysteine and the closing phenylalanine or tryptophan. Fields, in order: clone size, V gene, J gene, D gene, CDR3 length, CDR3 protein, CDR3 DNA. The D gene is left open where the match is weak. The size entry is marked missing in some rows and otherwise reads once, few, many or a size class.

.	TRBV15	TRBJ2-2	TRBD1	16	CATSTRGQSNTGELFF	TGTGCCACCAGCACGAGGGGACAGTCGAACACCGGGGAGCTGTTTTTT
many	TRBV7-2	TRBJ2-2	TRBD1	16	CASSIGTGGASGELFF	TGTGCCAGCAGCATAGGGACAGGGGGCGCCTCCGGGGAGCTGTTTTTT
.	TRBV30	TRBJ1-4	.	13	CAFLGREDEKLFF	TGTGCCTTCCTGGGGAGGGAGGACGAAAAACTGTTTTTT
.	TRBV5-8	TRBJ2-1	.	11	CASSMSVEQFF	TGTGCCAGCAGCATGAGTGTTGAGCAGTTCTTC
.	TRBV7-2	TRBJ1-2	.	15	CASSLYIGVGSGYTF	TGTGCCAGCAGCTTATATATCGGGGTCGGTTCTGGCTACACCTTC
few	TRBV28	TRBJ1-2	.	12	CASRNFSYGYTF	TGTGCCAGCAGAAATTTCAGCTATGGCTACACCTTC
.	TRBV6-6	TRBJ2-2	.	13	CASSSSPPGELFF	TGTGCCAGCAGTTCCAGTCCCCCCGGGGAGCTGTTTTTT
.	TRBV27	TRBJ1-2	.	13	CASSLEVGDGYTF	TGTGCCAGCAGTTTAGAGGTAGGGGATGGCTACACCTTC
.	TRBV4-2	TRBJ1-4	TRBD1	18	CASSQDLRGRRGNEKLFF	TGTGCCAGCAGCCAAGATCTCAGGGGGCGCAGGGGTAATGAAAAACTGTTTTTT
once	TRBV6-5	TRBJ1-1	.	14	CASSLTRANTEAFF	TGTGCCAGCAGTCTTACCAGGGCGAACACTGAAGCTTTCTTT
.	TRBV27	TRBJ2-3	TRBD1	17	CASSLSTRTGRTDTQYF	TGTGCCAGCAGTTTATCGACGAGGACAGGGCGCACAGATACGCAGTATTTT
.	TRBV9	TRBJ2-2	.	15	CASSVGLTNTGELFF	TGTGCCAGCAGCGTAGGACTAACTAACACCGGGGAGCTGTTTTTT
.	TRBV19	TRBJ1-5	TRBD1	15	CASSRQGDRNQPQHF	TGTGCCAGTAGTAGACAGGGGGATCGCAATCAGCCCCAGCATTTT
.	TRBV11-3	TRBJ2-2	TRBD1	15	CASSHDRGNTGELFF	TGTGCCAGCAGTCACGACAGGGGGAACACCGGGGAGCTGTTTTTT
.	TRBV24-1	TRBJ2-3	TRBD2	16	CATSDSRRGGTDTQYF	TGTGCCACCAGTGATTCCCGCCGGGGGGGCACAGATACGCAGTATTTT
.	TRBV24-1	TRBJ2-7	.	14	CATSDTRSSYEQYF	TGTGCCACCAGTGATACCAGAAGCTCCTACGAGCAGTACTTC
.	TRBV28	TRBJ1-3	.	15	CASSLRPTAGNTIYF	TGTGCCAGCAGTTTACGCCCTACGGCTGGAAACACCATATATTTT
.	TRBV12-3/TRBV12-4	TRBJ1-1	TRBD1	13	CASSFGQGARAFF	TGTGCCAGCAGTTTTGGACAGGGGGCGCGAGCTTTCTTT
.	TRBV18	TRBJ2-3	.	14	CASSPSPPGDTQYF	TGTGCCAGCTCACCGTCCCCGCCAGGAGATACGCAGTATTTT
.	TRBV6-1	TRBJ1-1	.	14	CASSEVGATGEAFF	TGTGCCAGCAGTGAAGTGGGAGCAACCGGTGAAGCTTTCTTT
.	TRBV5-6	TRBJ2-7	TRBD1	15	CASSLTGGRLYEQYF	TGTGCCAGCAGCTTGACAGGGGGCCGACTCTACGAGCAGTACTTC
.	TRBV6-5	TRBJ1-1	TRBD1	12	CASRTGAGEAFF	TGTGCCAGCAGAACAGGGGCGGGAGAAGCTTTCTTT
.	TRBV24-1	TRBJ2-7	.	15	CATSDPRDKAYEQYF	TGTGCCACCAGTGACCCCCGGGACAAAGCCTACGAGCAGTACTTC
once	TRBV18	TRBJ1-4	TRBD1	16	CASSSGQGVTNEKLFF	TGTGCCAGCTCATCCGGACAGGGGGTAACTAATGAAAAACTGTTTTTT
once	TRBV6-5	TRBJ1-2	.	16	CASSYLNGHANYGYTF	TGTGCCAGCAGTTACCTAAATGGGCATGCTAACTATGGCTACACCTTC
.	TRBV5-1	TRBJ1-1	TRBD1	16	CASSLDGQGMNTEAFF	TGCGCCAGCAGCTTGGACGGACAGGGTATGAACACTGAAGCTTTCTTT
few	TRBV6-5	TRBJ2-1	TRBD2	15	CASSLSGGSVNEQFF	TGTGCCAGCAGCCTTAGCGGGGGGAGTGTCAATGAGCAGTTCTTC
many	TRBV20-1	TRBJ1-2	.	11	CSATKDSLHTF	TGCAGTGCAACCAAGGACAGTCTCCACACCTTC
once	TRBV29-1	TRBJ1-2	TRBD1	17	CSVEDREQGLVNYGYTF	TGCAGCGTTGAAGATCGGGAACAGGGGTTGGTTAACTATGGCTACACCTTC
.	TRBV24-1	TRBJ2-5	.	12	CATSDPGETQYF	TGTGCCACCAGTGATCCAGGGGAGACCCAGTACTTC
.	TRBV5-6	TRBJ1-1	.	18	CASSLLSFEMTENTEAFF	TGTGCCAGCAGCTTGTTATCCTTCGAAATGACAGAGAACACTGAAGCTTTCTTT
.	TRBV24-1	TRBJ1-4	TRBD1	15	CATSDPLDRDEKLFF	TGTGCCACCAGTGATCCCTTGGACAGGGATGAAAAACTGTTTTTT
.	TRBV4-1	TRBJ2-2	.	13	CASSRETTGELFF	TGCGCCAGCAGCCGTGAGACAACCGGGGAGCTGTTTTTT